This T cell receptor beta chain appears in the sequencing data of a study of blood T cell repertoires in COVID-19. TCRdb's table, derived via immunoSEQ multiplex PCR, lists solely in-frame clones and lacks some. Here the sample spans 200,000 to 300,000 clones, about 83% being singletons. The sequencing input was peripheral blood. The receptor's source is a woman aged 40 to 50 who had recovered from COVID-19.

Here the CDR3 DNA reads TGTGCCAGCAGCCAAGCCCAGGGGAACGAGCAGTACTTC. The encoded protein is CASSQAQGNEQYF. The chain recombines TRBV14 with TRBJ2-7; D is perhaps TRBD1 (6 bases). The V gene lost 1 base and the J gene lost 5 bases, with 9 bases spanning the gap. Germline CDR1 SGHDN, CDR2 FVKESK. This CDR3 spans 13 amino acids.